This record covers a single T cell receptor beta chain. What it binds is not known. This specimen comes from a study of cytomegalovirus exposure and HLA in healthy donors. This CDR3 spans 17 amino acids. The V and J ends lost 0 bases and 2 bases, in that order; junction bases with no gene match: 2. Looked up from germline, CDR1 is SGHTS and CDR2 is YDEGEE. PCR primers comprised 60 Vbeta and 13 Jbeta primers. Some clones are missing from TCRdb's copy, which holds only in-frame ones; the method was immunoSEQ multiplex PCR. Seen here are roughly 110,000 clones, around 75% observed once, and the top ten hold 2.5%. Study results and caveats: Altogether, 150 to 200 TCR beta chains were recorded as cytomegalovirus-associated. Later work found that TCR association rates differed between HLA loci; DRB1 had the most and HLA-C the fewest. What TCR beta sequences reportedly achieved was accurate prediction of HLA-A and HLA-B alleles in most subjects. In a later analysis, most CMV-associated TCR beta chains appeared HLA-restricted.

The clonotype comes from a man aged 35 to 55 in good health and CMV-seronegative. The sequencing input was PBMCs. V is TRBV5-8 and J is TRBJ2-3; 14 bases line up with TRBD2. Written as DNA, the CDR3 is TGTGCCAGCAGCTTGGGGACTAGCGGGGGGCTCACAGATACGCAGTATTTT. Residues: CASSLGTSGGLTDTQYF. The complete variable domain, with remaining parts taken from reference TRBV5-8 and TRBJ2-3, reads EAGVTQSPTHLIKTRGQQATLRCSPISGHTSVYWYQQALGLGLQFLLWYDEGEERNRGNFPPRFSGRQFPNYSSELNVNALELEDSALYLCASSLGTSGGLTDTQYFGPGTRLTVL.